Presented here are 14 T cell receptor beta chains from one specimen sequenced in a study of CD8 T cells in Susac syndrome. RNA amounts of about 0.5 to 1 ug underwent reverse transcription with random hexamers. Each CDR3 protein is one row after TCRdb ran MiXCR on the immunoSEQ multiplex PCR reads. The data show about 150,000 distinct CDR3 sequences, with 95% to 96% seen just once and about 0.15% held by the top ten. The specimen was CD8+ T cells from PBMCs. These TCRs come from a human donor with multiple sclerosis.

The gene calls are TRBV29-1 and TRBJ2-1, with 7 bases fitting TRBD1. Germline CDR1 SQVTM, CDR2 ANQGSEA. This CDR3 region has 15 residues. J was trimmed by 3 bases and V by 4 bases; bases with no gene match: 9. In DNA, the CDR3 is TGCAGCGTTGCGGGAAGACAGGGTGGCTACAATGAGCAGTTCTTC. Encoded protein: CSVAGRQGGYNEQFF.

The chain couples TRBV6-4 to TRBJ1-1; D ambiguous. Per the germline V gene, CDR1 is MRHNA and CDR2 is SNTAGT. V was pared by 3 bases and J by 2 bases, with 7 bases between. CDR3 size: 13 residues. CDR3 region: CASSDSDNTEAFF. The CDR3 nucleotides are TGTGCCAGCAGTGATTCCGACAACACTGAAGCTTTCTTT.

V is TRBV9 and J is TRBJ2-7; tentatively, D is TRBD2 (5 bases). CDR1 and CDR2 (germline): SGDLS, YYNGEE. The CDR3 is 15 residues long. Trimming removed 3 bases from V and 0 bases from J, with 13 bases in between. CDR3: CASSGDKGSSYEQYF. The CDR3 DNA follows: TGTGCCAGCAGCGGTGACAAAGGGAGCTCCTACGAGCAGTACTTC.

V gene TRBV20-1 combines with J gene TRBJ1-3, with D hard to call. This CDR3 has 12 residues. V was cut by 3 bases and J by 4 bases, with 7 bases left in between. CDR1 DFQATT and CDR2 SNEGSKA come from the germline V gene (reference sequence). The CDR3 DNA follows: TGCAGTGCTAGGGGGTCCGGAAACACCATATATTTT. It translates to CSARGSGNTIYF.

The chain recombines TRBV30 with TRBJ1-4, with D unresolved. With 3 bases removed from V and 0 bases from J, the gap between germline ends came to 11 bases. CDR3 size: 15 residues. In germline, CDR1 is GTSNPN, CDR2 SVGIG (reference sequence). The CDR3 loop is CAWSPDHSTNEKLFF. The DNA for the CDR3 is TGTGCCTGGAGCCCCGATCACTCAACTAATGAAAAACTGTTTTTT. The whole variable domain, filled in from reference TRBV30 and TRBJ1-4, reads SQTIHQWPATLVQPVGSPLSLECTVEGTSNPNLYWYRQAAGRGLQLLFYSVGIGQISSEVPQNLSASRPQDRQFILSSKKLLLSDSGFYLCAWSPDHSTNEKLFFGSGTQLSVL.

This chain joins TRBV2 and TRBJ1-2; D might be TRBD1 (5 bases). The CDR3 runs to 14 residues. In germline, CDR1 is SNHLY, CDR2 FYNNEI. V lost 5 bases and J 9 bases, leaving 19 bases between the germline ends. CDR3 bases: TGTGCCAGCAGTATAGCCCCAGGGTTTTCGAGCTACACCTTC. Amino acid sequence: CASSIAPGFSSYTF.

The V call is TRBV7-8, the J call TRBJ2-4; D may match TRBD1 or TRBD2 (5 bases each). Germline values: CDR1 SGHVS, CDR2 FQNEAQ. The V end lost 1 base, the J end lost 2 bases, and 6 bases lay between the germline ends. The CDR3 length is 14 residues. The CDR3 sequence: CASSLGGSKNIQYF. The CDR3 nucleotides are TGTGCCAGCAGCTTAGGGGGGTCCAAAAACATTCAGTACTTC.

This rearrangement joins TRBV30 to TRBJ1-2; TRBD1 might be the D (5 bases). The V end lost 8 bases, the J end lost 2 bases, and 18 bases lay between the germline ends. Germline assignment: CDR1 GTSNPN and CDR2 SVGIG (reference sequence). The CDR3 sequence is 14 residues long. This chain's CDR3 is CAVRRDGANYGYTF. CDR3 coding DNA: TGTGCCGTAAGACGGGACGGGGCGAACTATGGCTACACCTTC.

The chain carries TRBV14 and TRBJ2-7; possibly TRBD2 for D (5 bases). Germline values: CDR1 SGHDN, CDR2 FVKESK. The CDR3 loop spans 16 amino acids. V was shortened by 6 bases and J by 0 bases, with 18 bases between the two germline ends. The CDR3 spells CASSIVTTGSSYEQYF. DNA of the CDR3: TGTGCCAGCAGTATAGTAACGACGGGGAGCTCCTACGAGCAGTACTTC.

In DNA form, the CDR3 reads TGTGCCAGCAGCCACTGGGGGGGGGAGACCCAGTACTTC. Residues: CASSHWGGETQYF. The genes are TRBV11-2 and TRBJ2-5; 7 bases agree with TRBD2. Germline assignment: CDR1 SGHAT and CDR2 FQNNGV. The CDR3 runs to 13 residues. J lost 5 bases, V lost 5 bases, and 5 bases had no gene match.

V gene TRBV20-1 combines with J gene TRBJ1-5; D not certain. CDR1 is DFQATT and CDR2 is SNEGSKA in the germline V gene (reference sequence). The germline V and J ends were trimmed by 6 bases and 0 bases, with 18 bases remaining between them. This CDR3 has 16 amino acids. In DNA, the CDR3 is TGCAGTGCGCTTGATGTCGGCGATTATAGCAATCAGCCCCAGCATTTT. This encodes CSALDVGDYSNQPQHF.

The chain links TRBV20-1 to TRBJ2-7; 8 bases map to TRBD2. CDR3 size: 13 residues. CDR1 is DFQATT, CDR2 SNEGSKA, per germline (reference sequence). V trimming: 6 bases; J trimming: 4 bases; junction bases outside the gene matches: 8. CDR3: CSAPSGGAYEQYF. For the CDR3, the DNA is TGCAGTGCCCCCTCCGGGGGGGCTTACGAGCAGTACTTC.

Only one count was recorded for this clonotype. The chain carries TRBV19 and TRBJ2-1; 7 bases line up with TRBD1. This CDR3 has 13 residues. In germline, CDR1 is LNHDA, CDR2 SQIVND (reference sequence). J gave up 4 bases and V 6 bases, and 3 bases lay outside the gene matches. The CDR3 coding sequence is TGTGCCAGTAGCTGGGGACAGTACAATGAGCAGTTCTTC. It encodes CASSWGQYNEQFF.

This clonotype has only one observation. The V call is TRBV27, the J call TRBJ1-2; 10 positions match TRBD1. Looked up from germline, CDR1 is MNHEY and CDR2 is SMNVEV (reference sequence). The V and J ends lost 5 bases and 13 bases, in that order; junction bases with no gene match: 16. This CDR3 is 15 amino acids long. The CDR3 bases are TGTGCCAGCAGTAAACTCCGGGACAGGGGTTCCGTAGTCACCTTC. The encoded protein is CASSKLRDRGSVVTF.